The rows below give T cell receptor beta chains drawn from one sample of a study of regulatory T cells in long-lasting Graves disease. TCRdb re-called the multiplex PCR reads through MiXCR, storing one row per CDR3 protein. This sample carries about 620,000 distinct CDR3 sequences, 16% of them seen once, and the ten largest clones take approximately 18%. The sample was also reused in another study, on T cells in Graves' hyperthyroidism and ophthalmopathy.

Sequenced material: peripheral blood mononuclear cells (PBMCs), taken at new diagnosis, from a patient treated with antithyroid drugs. The source of these receptors is a woman aged 25 to 39 with Graves disease. CDR3s include the opening cysteine and the closing phenylalanine or tryptophan. Each record gives: D gene, J gene, V gene, clone size, CDR3 protein, CDR3 DNA. The D gene is left open where the match is weak. Rows give clone size only sometimes, using once, few, many, or a class for an expanded clone.

D: NA
J: TRBJ1-1
V: TRBV5-1
size: many
CDR3: CASSLGGDGTEAFF
DNA: TGCGCCAGCAGCTTGGGGGGGGACGGGACTGAAGCTTTCTTT

D: TRBD1
J: TRBJ1-1
V: TRBV20-1
size: NA
CDR3: CSARDRGQGRSEAFF
DNA: TGCAGTGCTAGAGATCGGGGACAGGGAAGATCTGAAGCTTTCTTT

D: NA
J: TRBJ1-5
V: TRBV6-1
size: few
CDR3: CASRRAGGANQPQHF
DNA: TGTGCCAGCCGTCGCGCGGGTGGGGCCAATCAGCCCCAGCATTTT

D: NA
J: TRBJ1-1
V: TRBV11-3
size: many
CDR3: CASSLNGLTEAFF
DNA: TGTGCCAGCAGCCTGAATGGCCTTACTGAAGCTTTCTTT

D: TRBD1
J: TRBJ2-1
V: TRBV2
size: NA
CDR3: CASRRQGRTGYNEQFF
DNA: TGTGCCAGCAGACGGCAGGGGAGGACAGGGTACAATGAGCAGTTCTTC

D: NA
J: TRBJ2-1
V: TRBV6-5
size: many
CDR3: CASSYQRSSYNEQFF
DNA: TGTGCCAGCAGTTACCAGCGGAGCTCCTACAATGAGCAGTTCTTC

D: TRBD1
J: TRBJ2-1
V: TRBV9
size: few
CDR3: CASSGAGTGVNEQFF
DNA: TGTGCCAGCAGCGGCGCCGGGACAGGAGTCAATGAGCAGTTCTTC

D: NA
J: TRBJ2-7
V: TRBV19
size: few
CDR3: CASKTAAGYYEQYF
DNA: TGTGCCAGTAAGACAGCCGCAGGATACTACGAGCAGTACTTC

D: NA
J: TRBJ2-7
V: TRBV2
size: many
CDR3: CASSGDPGILTYEQYF
DNA: TGTGCCAGCAGTGGGGACCCAGGTATATTGACCTACGAGCAGTACTTC

D: NA
J: TRBJ1-5
V: TRBV27
size: few
CDR3: CASSSRKGGNQPQHF
DNA: TGTGCCAGCAGTTCCCGGAAGGGAGGCAATCAGCCCCAGCATTTT

D: NA
J: TRBJ2-3
V: TRBV19
size: few
CDR3: CASSMGVGTDTQYF
DNA: TGTGCCAGTAGTATGGGGGTGGGCACAGATACGCAGTATTTT

D: NA
J: TRBJ2-6
V: TRBV29-1
size: many
CDR3: CSVETGSGANVLTF
DNA: TGCAGCGTGGAAACAGGGTCTGGGGCCAACGTCCTGACTTTC

D: TRBD1
J: TRBJ2-1
V: TRBV29-1
size: many
CDR3: CSGTGYNEQFF
DNA: TGCAGCGGGACAGGCTACAATGAGCAGTTCTTC

D: NA
J: TRBJ2-7
V: TRBV5-1
size: many
CDR3: CASSLAASYEQYF
DNA: TGTGCCAGCAGCTTGGCTGCCTCCTACGAGCAGTACTTC

D: NA
J: TRBJ2-6
V: TRBV9
size: few
CDR3: CASSVGPGGANVLTF
DNA: TGTGCCAGCAGCGTAGGCCCGGGTGGGGCCAACGTCCTGACTTTC

D: NA
J: TRBJ2-3
V: TRBV7-3
size: few
CDR3: CASTSAYTDTQYF
DNA: TGTGCCAGCACGTCCGCCTACACAGATACGCAGTATTTT

D: TRBD1
J: TRBJ1-2
V: TRBV28
size: many
CDR3: CASSPGQDTYGYTF
DNA: TGTGCCAGCAGTCCTGGACAGGACACCTATGGCTACACCTTC

D: TRBD1
J: TRBJ1-5
V: TRBV28
size: many
CDR3: CASSFSGQGGSNQPQHF
DNA: TGTGCCAGCAGTTTCTCGGGACAGGGGGGATCCAATCAGCCCCAGCATTTT

D: NA
J: TRBJ2-7
V: TRBV29-1
size: NA
CDR3: CSVETESFYEQYF
DNA: TGCAGCGTTGAAACGGAATCTTTCTACGAGCAGTACTTC

D: NA
J: TRBJ1-6
V: TRBV11-2
size: NA
CDR3: CASSPGTLEPLHF
DNA: TGTGCCAGCAGCCCGGGGACACTGGAACCCCTCCACTTT

D: TRBD1
J: TRBJ2-1
V: TRBV7-6
size: NA
CDR3: CASSFRQGAQNEQFF
DNA: TGTGCCAGCAGCTTCAGACAGGGGGCGCAGAATGAGCAGTTCTTC

D: NA
J: TRBJ2-7
V: TRBV19
size: few
CDR3: CASSLQTGAVSYEQYF
DNA: TGTGCCAGTAGTCTCCAAACCGGGGCAGTCTCCTACGAGCAGTACTTC

D: TRBD2
J: TRBJ2-7
V: TRBV19
size: few
CDR3: CASSIGGSHEQYF
DNA: TGTGCCAGTAGTATAGGCGGGAGCCACGAGCAGTACTTC

D: NA
J: TRBJ1-6
V: TRBV6-1
size: few
CDR3: CASSEGSSPNSPLHF
DNA: TGTGCCAGCAGTGAAGGAAGCTCCCCGAATTCACCCCTCCACTTT

D: NA
J: TRBJ2-3
V: TRBV7-2
size: many
CDR3: CASSADGPTDTQYF
DNA: TGTGCCAGCAGCGCAGACGGTCCCACAGATACGCAGTATTTT

D: NA
J: TRBJ2-7
V: TRBV30
size: NA
CDR3: CAWGVDREQYF
DNA: TGTGCCTGGGGCGTTGATAGGGAGCAGTACTTC

D: NA
J: TRBJ2-7
V: TRBV27
size: few
CDR3: CASATGPRVSEQYF
DNA: TGCGCCAGCGCCACGGGGCCTCGGGTCTCCGAGCAGTACTTC

D: TRBD2
J: TRBJ2-3
V: TRBV2
size: many
CDR3: CASRGLAGDTQYF
DNA: TGTGCCAGCAGGGGACTAGCGGGAGATACGCAGTATTTT

D: NA
J: TRBJ1-2
V: TRBV6-9
size: NA
CDR3: CASSYRLPDSSNYGYTF
DNA: TGTGCCAGCAGTTACAGACTACCGGACAGCTCTAACTATGGCTACACCTTC

D: NA
J: TRBJ2-1
V: TRBV24-1
size: many
CDR3: CATNSPTGAEQFF
DNA: TGTGCCACCAACTCGCCGACAGGCGCTGAGCAGTTCTTC

D: TRBD2
J: TRBJ2-3
V: TRBV7-7
size: many
CDR3: CASSSGLAALDTQYF
DNA: TGTGCTAGCAGCTCCGGACTAGCGGCACTGGATACGCAGTATTTT

D: TRBD1
J: TRBJ2-5
V: TRBV6-2/TRBV6-3
size: many
CDR3: CASSYGTGYQETQYF
DNA: TGTGCCAGCAGTTACGGGACAGGGTACCAAGAGACCCAGTACTTC

D: NA
J: TRBJ2-3
V: TRBV13
size: NA
CDR3: CASSLKLAGTDTQYF
DNA: TGTGCCAGCAGCTTAAAGTTAGCGGGCACAGATACGCAGTATTTT

D: TRBD1
J: TRBJ2-7
V: TRBV20-1
size: few
CDR3: CSAQPGQGSYEQYF
DNA: TGCAGTGCTCAACCGGGACAGGGCTCCTACGAGCAGTACTTC

D: TRBD2
J: TRBJ2-7
V: TRBV10-3
size: NA
CDR3: CAISLGTSGSYEQYF
DNA: TGTGCCATCAGCCTCGGGACTAGCGGGAGTTACGAGCAGTACTTC

D: NA
J: TRBJ2-5
V: TRBV27
size: NA
CDR3: CASRHFGEETQYF
DNA: TGTGCCAGCAGGCATTTCGGGGAAGAGACCCAGTACTTC

D: TRBD2
J: TRBJ2-7
V: TRBV7-9
size: many
CDR3: CASSLARGDYEQYF
DNA: TGTGCCAGCAGCTTAGCGCGGGGGGACTACGAGCAGTACTTC

D: NA
J: TRBJ1-4
V: TRBV28
size: NA
CDR3: CASSLAGTTNEKLFF
DNA: TGTGCCAGCAGTCTCGCAGGGACTACTAATGAAAAACTGTTTTTT

D: NA
J: TRBJ2-3
V: TRBV19
size: NA
CDR3: CASSIRPPDTQYF
DNA: TGTGCCAGTAGTATTCGTCCCCCAGATACGCAGTATTTT

D: TRBD2
J: TRBJ2-2
V: TRBV19
size: few
CDR3: CASRRLAGGAGTGELFF
DNA: TGTGCCAGTAGGCGACTAGCGGGAGGTGCTGGCACCGGGGAGCTGTTTTTT